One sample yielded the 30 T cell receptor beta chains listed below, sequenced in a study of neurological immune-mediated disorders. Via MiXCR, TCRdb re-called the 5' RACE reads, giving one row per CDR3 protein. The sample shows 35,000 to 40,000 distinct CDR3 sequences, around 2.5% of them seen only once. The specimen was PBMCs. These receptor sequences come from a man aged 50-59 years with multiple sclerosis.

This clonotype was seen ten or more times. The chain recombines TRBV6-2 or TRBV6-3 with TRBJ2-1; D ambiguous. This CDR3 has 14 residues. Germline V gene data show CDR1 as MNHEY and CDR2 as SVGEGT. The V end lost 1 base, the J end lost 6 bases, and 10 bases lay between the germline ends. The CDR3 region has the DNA TGTGCCAGCAGTTACTATAGCCTCTTCAATGAGCAGTTCTTC. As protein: CASSYYSLFNEQFF.

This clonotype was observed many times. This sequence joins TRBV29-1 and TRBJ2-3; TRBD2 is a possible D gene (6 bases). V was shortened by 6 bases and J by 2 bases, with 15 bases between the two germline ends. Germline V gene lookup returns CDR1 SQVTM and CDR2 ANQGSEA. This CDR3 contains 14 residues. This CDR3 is CSVLGTGNTDTQYF. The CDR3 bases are TGCAGCGTCCTCGGGACTGGTAACACAGATACGCAGTATTTT.

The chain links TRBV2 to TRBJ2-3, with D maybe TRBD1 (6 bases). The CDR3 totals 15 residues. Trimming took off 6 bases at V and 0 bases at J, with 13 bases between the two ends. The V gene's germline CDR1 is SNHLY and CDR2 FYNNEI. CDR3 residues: CASRLDSTSTDTQYF. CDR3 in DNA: TGTGCCAGCAGGTTGGACAGCACTAGCACAGATACGCAGTATTTT.

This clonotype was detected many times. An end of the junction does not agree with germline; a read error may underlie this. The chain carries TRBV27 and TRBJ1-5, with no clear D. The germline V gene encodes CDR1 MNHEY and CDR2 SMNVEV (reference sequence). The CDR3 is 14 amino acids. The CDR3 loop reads CASSPTGRNQPQNF. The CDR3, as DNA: TGTGCCAGCAGTCCAACCGGGCGAAATCAGCCCCAGAATTTT.

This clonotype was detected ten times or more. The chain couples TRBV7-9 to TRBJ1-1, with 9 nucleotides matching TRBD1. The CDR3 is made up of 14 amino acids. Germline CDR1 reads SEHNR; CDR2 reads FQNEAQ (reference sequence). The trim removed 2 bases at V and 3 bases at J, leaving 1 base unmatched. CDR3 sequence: CASSLRQGDTEAFF. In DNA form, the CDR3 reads TGTGCCAGCAGCTTACGACAGGGGGACACTGAAGCTTTCTTT.

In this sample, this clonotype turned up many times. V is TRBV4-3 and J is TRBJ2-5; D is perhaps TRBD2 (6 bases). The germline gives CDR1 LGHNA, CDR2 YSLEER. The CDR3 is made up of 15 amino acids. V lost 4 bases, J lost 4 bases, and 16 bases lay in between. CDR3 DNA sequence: TGCGCCAGCAGCCGTATAGGCGGGGACGGAGAGACCCAGTACTTC. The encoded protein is CASSRIGGDGETQYF.

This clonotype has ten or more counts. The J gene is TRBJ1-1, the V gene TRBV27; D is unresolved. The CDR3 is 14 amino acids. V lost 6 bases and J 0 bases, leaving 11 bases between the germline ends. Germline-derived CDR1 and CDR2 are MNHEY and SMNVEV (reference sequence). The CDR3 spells CASSPEALNTEAFF. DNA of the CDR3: TGTGCCAGCAGCCCCGAAGCACTGAACACTGAAGCTTTCTTT.

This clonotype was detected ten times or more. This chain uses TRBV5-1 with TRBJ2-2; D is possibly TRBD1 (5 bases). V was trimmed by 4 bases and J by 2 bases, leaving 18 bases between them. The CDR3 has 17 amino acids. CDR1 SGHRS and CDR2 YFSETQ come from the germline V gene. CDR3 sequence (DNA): TGCGCCAGCAGCGTCCTGGGTGACAGCGCCAACACCGGGGAGCTGTTTTTT. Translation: CASSVLGDSANTGELFF.

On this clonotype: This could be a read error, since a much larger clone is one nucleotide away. The CDR3 sequence: CASSLIGGENQPQNF. CDR3 coding DNA: TGTGCCAGCAGCTTAATAGGCGGGGAGAATCAGCCCCAGAATTTT. The genes are TRBV7-2 and TRBJ1-5; D call uncertain. This CDR3 is 15 amino acids long. CDR1 and CDR2 from the germline V gene are SGHTA and FQGNSA.

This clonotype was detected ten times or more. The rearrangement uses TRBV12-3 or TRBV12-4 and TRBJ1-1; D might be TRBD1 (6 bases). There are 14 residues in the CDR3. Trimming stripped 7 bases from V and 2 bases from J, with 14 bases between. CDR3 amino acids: CASTVTGFNTEAFF. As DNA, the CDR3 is TGTGCCAGCACCGTTACAGGGTTCAACACTGAAGCTTTCTTT.

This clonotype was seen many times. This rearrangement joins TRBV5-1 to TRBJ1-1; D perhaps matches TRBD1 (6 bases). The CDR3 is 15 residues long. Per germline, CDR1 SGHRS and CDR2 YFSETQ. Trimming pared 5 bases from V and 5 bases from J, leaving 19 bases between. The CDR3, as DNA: TGCGCCAGCAGACCCACGGGGGGGGGCCTTACTGAAGCTTTCTTT. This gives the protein CASRPTGGGLTEAFF.

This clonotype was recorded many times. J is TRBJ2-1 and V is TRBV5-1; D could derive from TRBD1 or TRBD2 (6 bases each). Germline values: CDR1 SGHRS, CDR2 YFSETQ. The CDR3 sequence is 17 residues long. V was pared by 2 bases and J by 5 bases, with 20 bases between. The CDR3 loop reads CASSFHSGAGRNNEQFF. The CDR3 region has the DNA TGCGCCAGCAGCTTCCACTCGGGGGCAGGGAGGAACAATGAGCAGTTCTTC.

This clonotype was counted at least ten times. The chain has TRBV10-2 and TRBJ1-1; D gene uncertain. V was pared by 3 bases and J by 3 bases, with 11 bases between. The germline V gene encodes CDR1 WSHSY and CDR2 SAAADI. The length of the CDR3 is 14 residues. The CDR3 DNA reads TGCGCCAGCAGTGAATCCGGGTTTGACACTGAAGCTTTCTTT. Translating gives CASSESGFDTEAFF.

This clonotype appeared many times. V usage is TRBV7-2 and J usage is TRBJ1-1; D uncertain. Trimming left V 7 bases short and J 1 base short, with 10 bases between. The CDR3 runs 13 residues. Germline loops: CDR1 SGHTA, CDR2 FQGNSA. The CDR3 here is CASTRTGNTEAFF. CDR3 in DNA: TGTGCCAGCACGAGGACCGGGAACACTGAAGCTTTCTTT. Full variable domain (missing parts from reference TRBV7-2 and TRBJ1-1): GAGVSQSPSNKVTEKGKDVELRCDPISGHTALYWYRQSLGQGLEFLIYFQGNSAPDKSGLPSDRFSAERTGGSVSTLTIQRTQQEDSAVYLCASTRTGNTEAFFGQGTRLTVV.

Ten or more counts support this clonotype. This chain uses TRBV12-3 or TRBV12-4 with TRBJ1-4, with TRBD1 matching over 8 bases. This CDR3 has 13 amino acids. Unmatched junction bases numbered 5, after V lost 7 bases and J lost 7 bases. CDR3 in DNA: TGTGCCAGCACCAGGGACAGGATTGAAAAACTGTTTTTT. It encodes CASTRDRIEKLFF.

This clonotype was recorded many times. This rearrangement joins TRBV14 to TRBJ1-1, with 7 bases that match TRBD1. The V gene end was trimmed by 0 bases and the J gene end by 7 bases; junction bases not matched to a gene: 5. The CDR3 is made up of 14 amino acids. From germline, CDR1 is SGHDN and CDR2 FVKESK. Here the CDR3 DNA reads TGTGCCAGCAGCCAAGATTTGGGGGACAGTGAAGCTTTCTTT. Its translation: CASSQDLGDSEAFF.

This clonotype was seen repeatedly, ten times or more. The CDR3 DNA is TGTGCCAGCAGCTTAGATCCGGGTCCCACTGAAGCTTTCTTT. Protein sequence: CASSLDPGPTEAFF. The rearrangement uses TRBV7-2 and TRBJ1-1; no clear D gene. CDR1 SGHTA and CDR2 FQGNSA come from the germline V gene. The CDR3 spans 14 residues. V gave up 1 base and J gave up 4 bases, with 10 bases separating them.

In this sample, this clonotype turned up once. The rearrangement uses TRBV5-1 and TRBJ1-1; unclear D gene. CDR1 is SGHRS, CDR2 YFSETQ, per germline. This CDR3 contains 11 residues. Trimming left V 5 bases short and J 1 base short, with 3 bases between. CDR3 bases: TGCGCCAGCAGGCAGAACACTGAAGCTTTCTTT. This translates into CASRQNTEAFF. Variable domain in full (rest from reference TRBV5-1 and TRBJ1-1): KAGVTQTPRYLIKTRGQQVTLSCSPISGHRSVSWYQQTPGQGLQFLFEYFSETQRNKGNFPGRFSGRQFSNSRSEMNVSTLELGDSALYLCASRQNTEAFFGQGTRLTVV.

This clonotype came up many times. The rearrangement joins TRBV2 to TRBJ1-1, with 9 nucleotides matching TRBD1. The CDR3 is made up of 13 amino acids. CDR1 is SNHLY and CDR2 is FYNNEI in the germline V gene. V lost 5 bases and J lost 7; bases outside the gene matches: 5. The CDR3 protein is CASSPDRGGEAFF. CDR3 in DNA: TGTGCCAGCAGTCCCGACAGGGGGGGTGAAGCTTTCTTT. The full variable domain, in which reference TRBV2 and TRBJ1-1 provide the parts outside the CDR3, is EPEVTQTPSHQVTQMGQEVILRCVPISNHLYFYWYRQILGQKVEFLVSFYNNEISEKSEIFDDQFSVERPDGSNFTLKIRSTKLEDSAMYFCASSPDRGGEAFFGQGTRLTVV.

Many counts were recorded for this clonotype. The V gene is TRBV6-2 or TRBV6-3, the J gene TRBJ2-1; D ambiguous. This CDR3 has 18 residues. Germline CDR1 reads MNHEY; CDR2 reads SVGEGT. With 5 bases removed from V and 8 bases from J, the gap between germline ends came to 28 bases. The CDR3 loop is CASSLRLRRVSNGDEQFF. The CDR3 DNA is TGTGCCAGCAGTCTCCGCTTGAGACGGGTCTCTAATGGGGATGAGCAGTTCTTC.

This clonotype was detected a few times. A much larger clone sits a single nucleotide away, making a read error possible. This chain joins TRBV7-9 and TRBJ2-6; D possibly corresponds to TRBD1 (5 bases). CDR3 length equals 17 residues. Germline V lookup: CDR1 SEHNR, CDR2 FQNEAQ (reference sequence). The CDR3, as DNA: TGTGCCAGCAGCGCATGGGGCACCACCTCTGGGGCCAAAGTCCTGACTTTC. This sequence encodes CASSAWGTTSGAKVLTF.

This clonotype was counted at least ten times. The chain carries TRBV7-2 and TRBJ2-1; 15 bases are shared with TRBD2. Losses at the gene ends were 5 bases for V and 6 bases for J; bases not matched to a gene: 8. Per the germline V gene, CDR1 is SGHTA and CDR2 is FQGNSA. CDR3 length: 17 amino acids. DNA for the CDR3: TGTGCCAGCAGCCCTCTAGGACTAGCGGGGGGGCGCAATGAGCAGTTCTTC. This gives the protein CASSPLGLAGGRNEQFF.

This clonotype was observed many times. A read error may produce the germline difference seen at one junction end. CDR3 in amino acids: CASSLGGGQPQNF. CDR3 sequence (DNA): TGCGCCAGCAGCTTGGGCGGAGGACAGCCCCAGAATTTT. V gene TRBV5-1 combines with J gene TRBJ1-5; possibly TRBD1 for D (6 bases). The CDR3 is 13 amino acids. Germline V CDR1 and CDR2: SGHRS, YFSETQ.

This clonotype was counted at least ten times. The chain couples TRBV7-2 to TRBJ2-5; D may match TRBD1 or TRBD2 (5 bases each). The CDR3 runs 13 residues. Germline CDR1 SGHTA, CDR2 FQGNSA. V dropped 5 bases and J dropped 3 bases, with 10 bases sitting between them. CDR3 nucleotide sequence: TGTGCCAGCAGCCAGGGACGGAAAGAGACCCAGTACTTC. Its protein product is CASSQGRKETQYF.

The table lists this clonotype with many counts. DNA for the CDR3: TGTGCCACCAGCAGAGAAGTGCAGGGGGCGAATGAGCAGTTCTTC. Its translation: CATSREVQGANEQFF. The chain combines TRBV15 with TRBJ2-1; 8 nucleotides align to TRBD1. Looked up from germline, CDR1 is LNHNV and CDR2 is YYDKDF (reference sequence). J lost 7 bases, V lost 0 bases, and 5 bases had no gene match. The CDR3 runs to 15 residues.

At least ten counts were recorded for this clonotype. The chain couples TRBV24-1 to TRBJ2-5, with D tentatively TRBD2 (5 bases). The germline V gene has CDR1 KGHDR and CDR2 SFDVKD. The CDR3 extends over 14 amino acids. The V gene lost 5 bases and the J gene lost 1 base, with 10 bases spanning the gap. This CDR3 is CATSVPGSQETQYF. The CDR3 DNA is TGTGCCACCAGTGTCCCGGGATCCCAAGAGACCCAGTACTTC.

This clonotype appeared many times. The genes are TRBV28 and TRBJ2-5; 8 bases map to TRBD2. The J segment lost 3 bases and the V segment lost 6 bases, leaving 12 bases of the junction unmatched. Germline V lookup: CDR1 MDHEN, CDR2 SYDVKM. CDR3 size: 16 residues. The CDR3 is CASSHNRGSGEETQYF. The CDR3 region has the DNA TGTGCCAGCAGCCACAATCGGGGTAGCGGGGAAGAGACCCAGTACTTC.

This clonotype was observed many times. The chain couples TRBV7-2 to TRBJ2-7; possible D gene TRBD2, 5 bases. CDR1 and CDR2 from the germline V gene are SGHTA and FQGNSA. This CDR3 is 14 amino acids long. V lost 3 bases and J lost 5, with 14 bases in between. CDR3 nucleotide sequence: TGTGCCAGCAGCTTGACACGGGGTCTTGACGAGCAGTACTTC. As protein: CASSLTRGLDEQYF.

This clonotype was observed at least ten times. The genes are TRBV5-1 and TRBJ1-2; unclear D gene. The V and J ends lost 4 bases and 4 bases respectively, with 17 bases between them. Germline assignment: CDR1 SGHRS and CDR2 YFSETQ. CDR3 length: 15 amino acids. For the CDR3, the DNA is TGCGCCAGCAGCCCCTACGGGGAGGGTATCTATGGCTACACCTTC. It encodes CASSPYGEGIYGYTF.

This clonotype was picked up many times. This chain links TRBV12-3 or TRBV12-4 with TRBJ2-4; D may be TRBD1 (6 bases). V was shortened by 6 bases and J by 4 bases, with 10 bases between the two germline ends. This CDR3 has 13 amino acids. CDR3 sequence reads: CASSPGTKNIQYF. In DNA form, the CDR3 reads TGTGCCAGCAGCCCTGGGACAAAAAACATTCAGTACTTC.